A selection of T cell receptor beta chains follows, all from one sample in a study of blood T cell repertoires in COVID-19. Measured with immunoSEQ multiplex PCR; TCRdb has only the in-frame clones, and not every one. The table shows about 140,000 clones, with over 60% occurring only once. Sequencing was performed on peripheral blood. The receptors were gathered from a man aged 45 to 65 with acute or convalescent COVID-19. CDR3s include the opening cysteine and the closing phenylalanine or tryptophan. Each record gives: V gene, clone size, D gene, J gene, CDR3 DNA, CDR3 protein. D genes are given only for firm matches. Clone size is shown for a subset of rows, as once, few, many or a class of expanded clone.

v_gene: TRBV9; abundance: .; d_gene: TRBD1; j_gene: TRBJ1-6; CDR3nt: TGTGCCAGCAGCGTAGGGGGACAGCTTAATTCACCCCTCCACTTT; CDR3aa: CASSVGGQLNSPLHF
v_gene: TRBV5-1; abundance: .; d_gene: .; j_gene: TRBJ1-3; CDR3nt: TGCGCCAGCAGCAGTGAGGAGGTCTCTGGAAACACCATATATTTT; CDR3aa: CASSSEEVSGNTIYF
v_gene: TRBV6-9; abundance: .; d_gene: .; j_gene: TRBJ1-3; CDR3nt: TGTGCCAGCAGTTATCGGGGGGCTACCGGAAACACCATATATTTT; CDR3aa: CASSYRGATGNTIYF
v_gene: TRBV4-1; abundance: .; d_gene: .; j_gene: TRBJ1-1; CDR3nt: TGCGCCAGCAGCCAAGATGAGCAGGTGAACACTGAAGCTTTCTTT; CDR3aa: CASSQDEQVNTEAFF
v_gene: TRBV14; abundance: .; d_gene: TRBD1; j_gene: TRBJ1-4; CDR3nt: TGTGCCAGCAGCCAACCTGAGGGGGCGAGTGAAAAACTGTTTTTT; CDR3aa: CASSQPEGASEKLFF
v_gene: TRBV6-5; abundance: .; d_gene: .; j_gene: TRBJ1-4; CDR3nt: TGTGCCAGCAGGTGGCAGGGGAATGAAAAACTGTTTTTT; CDR3aa: CASRWQGNEKLFF
v_gene: TRBV19; abundance: .; d_gene: .; j_gene: TRBJ2-5; CDR3nt: TGTGCCAGTAGTATTGGGGGGTTAGAGACCCAGTACTTC; CDR3aa: CASSIGGLETQYF
v_gene: TRBV24-1; abundance: .; d_gene: TRBD2; j_gene: TRBJ2-1; CDR3nt: TGTGCCACCAGTGCCCCGGGACTAGCGGGGAACAATGAGCAGTTCTTC; CDR3aa: CATSAPGLAGNNEQFF
v_gene: TRBV6-5; abundance: few; d_gene: .; j_gene: TRBJ1-5; CDR3nt: TGTGCCAGCAGGGACAGTAGCAATCAGCCCCAGCATTTT; CDR3aa: CASRDSSNQPQHF
v_gene: TRBV11-3; abundance: .; d_gene: TRBD1; j_gene: TRBJ2-5; CDR3nt: TGTGCCAGCAGCTTTGGGACAGGACCGCAAGAGACCCAGTACTTC; CDR3aa: CASSFGTGPQETQYF
v_gene: TRBV5-4; abundance: .; d_gene: .; j_gene: TRBJ2-3; CDR3nt: TGTGCCAGCAGCTTCCCGGTACCAGATACGCAGTATTTT; CDR3aa: CASSFPVPDTQYF
v_gene: TRBV27; abundance: .; d_gene: .; j_gene: TRBJ1-1; CDR3nt: TGTGCCAGCAGGTATCAGGCCGGGGGGGCCAACACTGAAGCTTTCTTT; CDR3aa: CASRYQAGGANTEAFF
v_gene: TRBV30; abundance: .; d_gene: .; j_gene: TRBJ2-1; CDR3nt: TGTGCCTGGACCTCGGGGGTTGCGGGGAACCAAAATGAGCAGTTCTTC; CDR3aa: CAWTSGVAGNQNEQFF
v_gene: TRBV19; abundance: .; d_gene: .; j_gene: TRBJ2-3; CDR3nt: TGTGCCAGTATGAACAGGGCCACAGATACGCAGTATTTT; CDR3aa: CASMNRATDTQYF
v_gene: TRBV12-5; abundance: .; d_gene: TRBD1; j_gene: TRBJ1-2; CDR3nt: TGTGCTAGTGGTTTGACCGCCAGGACAGGGTCGTATGGCTACACCTTC; CDR3aa: CASGLTARTGSYGYTF
v_gene: TRBV6-6; abundance: .; d_gene: .; j_gene: TRBJ2-5; CDR3nt: TGTGCCAGCAGAGATCCTGGGGAGCGAGAGACCCAGTACTTC; CDR3aa: CASRDPGERETQYF
v_gene: TRBV9; abundance: .; d_gene: .; j_gene: TRBJ1-2; CDR3nt: TGTGCCAGCAGCATAGGTGGGACACCTAGATATGGCTACACCTTC; CDR3aa: CASSIGGTPRYGYTF
v_gene: TRBV6-5; abundance: .; d_gene: .; j_gene: TRBJ1-2; CDR3nt: TGTGCCAGCACCCCCGGGGGGACGGACTATGGCTACACCTTC; CDR3aa: CASTPGGTDYGYTF
v_gene: TRBV29-1; abundance: .; d_gene: .; j_gene: TRBJ1-1; CDR3nt: TGCAGCGTTGACGGACAGATGAACACTGAAGCTTTCTTT; CDR3aa: CSVDGQMNTEAFF
v_gene: TRBV5-1; abundance: .; d_gene: TRBD2; j_gene: TRBJ2-1; CDR3nt: TGCGCCAGCAGCTTGGCCGGGGGGAACGATGAGCAGTTCTTC; CDR3aa: CASSLAGGNDEQFF
v_gene: TRBV4-1; abundance: few; d_gene: TRBD1; j_gene: TRBJ1-2; CDR3nt: TGCGCCAGCAGCGGACAGGGGGATGGCTACACCTTC; CDR3aa: CASSGQGDGYTF
v_gene: TRBV3-1/TRBV3-2; abundance: .; d_gene: .; j_gene: TRBJ2-5; CDR3nt: TGTGCCAGCAGCCAAGGGGGGCAGACCCAGTACTTC; CDR3aa: CASSQGGQTQYF
v_gene: TRBV5-1; abundance: .; d_gene: .; j_gene: TRBJ1-1; CDR3nt: TGCGCCAGCAGCCGGAGTGGGGGGAGGGAATCTGAAGCTTTCTTT; CDR3aa: CASSRSGGRESEAFF
v_gene: TRBV30; abundance: once; d_gene: TRBD2; j_gene: TRBJ2-3; CDR3nt: TGTGCCGCAGGACTAGCGACTAGCACAGATACGCAGTATTTT; CDR3aa: CAAGLATSTDTQYF
v_gene: TRBV4-2; abundance: .; d_gene: TRBD1; j_gene: TRBJ1-5; CDR3nt: TGTGCCAGCAGCCAAGAGGCGGACAGGGCTTTCAATCAGCCCCAGCATTTT; CDR3aa: CASSQEADRAFNQPQHF
v_gene: TRBV7-2; abundance: .; d_gene: TRBD1; j_gene: TRBJ1-2; CDR3nt: TGTGCCAGCAGCTTAATGGGACAGATTAACTATGGCTACACCTTC; CDR3aa: CASSLMGQINYGYTF
v_gene: TRBV28; abundance: .; d_gene: .; j_gene: TRBJ1-5; CDR3nt: TGTGCCAGCAGTGCCCCCGGGGGAGATAGCAATCAGCCCCAGCATTTT; CDR3aa: CASSAPGGDSNQPQHF
v_gene: TRBV11-2; abundance: .; d_gene: .; j_gene: TRBJ1-5; CDR3nt: TGTGCCAGCAGCTTAGCCTGGGGCGGCCAAGGGCCCCAGCATTTT; CDR3aa: CASSLAWGGQGPQHF
v_gene: TRBV5-8; abundance: .; d_gene: .; j_gene: TRBJ1-3; CDR3nt: TGTGCCAGCAGCTTGTCCCCCGAGGACACCATATATTTT; CDR3aa: CASSLSPEDTIYF
v_gene: TRBV28; abundance: .; d_gene: .; j_gene: TRBJ2-2; CDR3nt: TGTGCCAGCAGTTTACCGAGCACCGGGGAGCTGTTTTTT; CDR3aa: CASSLPSTGELFF
v_gene: TRBV5-1; abundance: .; d_gene: .; j_gene: TRBJ2-3; CDR3nt: TGCGCCAGCAGCTTGTTCGAGGGGGGCACAGATACGCAGTATTTT; CDR3aa: CASSLFEGGTDTQYF
v_gene: TRBV5-1; abundance: .; d_gene: TRBD1; j_gene: TRBJ2-2; CDR3nt: TGCGCCAGCTCCCGGACAGGTCTGAACACCGGGGAGCTGTTTTTT; CDR3aa: CASSRTGLNTGELFF
v_gene: TRBV19; abundance: many; d_gene: .; j_gene: TRBJ1-1; CDR3nt: TGTGCCAGTAGTCCCACAGCACTCTCCGAAGCTTTCTTT; CDR3aa: CASSPTALSEAFF
v_gene: TRBV19; abundance: .; d_gene: TRBD1; j_gene: TRBJ1-5; CDR3nt: TGTGCCAGTAGTATTACGACAGGGGAAGGCAATCAGCCCCAGCATTTT; CDR3aa: CASSITTGEGNQPQHF
v_gene: TRBV5-5; abundance: .; d_gene: .; j_gene: TRBJ2-7; CDR3nt: TGTGCCAGCAGCTTGGTCGTCGCGGGTTTACTCTCCTACGAGCAGTACTTC; CDR3aa: CASSLVVAGLLSYEQYF
v_gene: TRBV11-3; abundance: .; d_gene: .; j_gene: TRBJ2-1; CDR3nt: TGTGCCAGCAGCCCGGGATCATCCTACAATGAGCAGTTCTTC; CDR3aa: CASSPGSSYNEQFF
v_gene: TRBV30; abundance: .; d_gene: .; j_gene: TRBJ1-6; CDR3nt: TGTGCCTGGAGTGTACAGCCCCACGGAGGATCACCCCTCCACTTT; CDR3aa: CAWSVQPHGGSPLHF
v_gene: TRBV10-3; abundance: .; d_gene: .; j_gene: TRBJ2-5; CDR3nt: TGTGCCATCAGGGGGGGGCCTAGTCAGACCCAGTACTTC; CDR3aa: CAIRGGPSQTQYF
v_gene: TRBV5-1; abundance: .; d_gene: TRBD1; j_gene: TRBJ1-1; CDR3nt: TGCGCCAGCAGCGAGGGAGGCGGGACAGGGGTAACTGAAGCTTTCTTT; CDR3aa: CASSEGGGTGVTEAFF
v_gene: TRBV11-3; abundance: .; d_gene: .; j_gene: TRBJ2-3; CDR3nt: TGTGCCAGCAGCTTAGGGGGCTCGCGAGGTACGCAGTATTTT; CDR3aa: CASSLGGSRGTQYF
v_gene: TRBV7-2; abundance: .; d_gene: TRBD1; j_gene: TRBJ2-5; CDR3nt: TGTGCCAGCAGCTTAGTGTGGGACAGGGGCTGTGAGACCCAGTACTTC; CDR3aa: CASSLVWDRGCETQYF